Presented here are 7 T cell receptor beta chains from one specimen sequenced in a study of T cell repertoires in cytomegalovirus infection. TCRdb passed the reads through MiXCR, listing each CDR3 protein once. Among 250,000 or so distinct CDR3 sequences listed, over 15% were seen once. The specimen was CD8+ T cells from PBMCs. The receptors stem from a human donor in good health (CMV status not recorded). Some clones in this sample may be carry-over from other donors' samples.

This clonotype was observed at least ten times. The rearrangement links TRBV7-8 to TRBJ2-7, with D perhaps given as TRBD1 or TRBD2 (6 bases each). Germline CDR1 is SGHVS and CDR2 is FQNEAQ. The CDR3 consists of 15 residues. V was clipped by 1 base and J by 3 bases, with 13 bases between them. CDR3 DNA: TGTGCCAGCAGCTTAGAAGGGGGGTATAACTACGAGCAGTACTTC. Protein: CASSLEGGYNYEQYF.

This clonotype occurred a few times. The chain links TRBV6-6 to TRBJ2-7, with D unclear. V shed 2 bases and J shed 3 bases, with 11 bases lying between them. This CDR3 spans 14 amino acids. From germline, CDR1 is MNHNY and CDR2 SVGAGI (reference sequence). The CDR3 region has the DNA TGTGCCAGCAGTTACGACCCGTGGGTCTACGAGCAGTACTTC. This sequence encodes CASSYDPWVYEQYF.

This chain joins TRBV3-1 and TRBJ1-6, with a possible D match to TRBD1 (5 bases). CDR3 length: 17 amino acids. The germline CDR1 and CDR2 sequences are LGHDT and YNNKEL (reference sequence). The ends were cut back, 4 bases at V and 0 bases at J, with 13 bases in the middle. The CDR3 DNA reads as TGTGCCAGCAGCCTCCGGGACGAGAGCTCCTATAATTCACCCCTCCACTTT. Translation: CASSLRDESSYNSPLHF.

The chain uses TRBV12-5 and TRBJ1-1; D not resolved. The length of the CDR3 is 13 residues. V lost 8 bases and J 4 bases, leaving 14 bases between the germline ends. Germline CDR1 reads LGHNT; CDR2 reads FRNRAP. The CDR3 loop reads CASKGREVTEAFF. The CDR3 DNA reads as TGTGCTAGTAAGGGAAGGGAAGTCACTGAAGCTTTCTTT.

The V and J genes are TRBV27 and TRBJ2-1; the D gene is possibly TRBD2 (6 bases). CDR3 length: 15 amino acids. Trimming pared 5 bases from V and 9 bases from J, leaving 20 bases between. Germline CDR1 and CDR2: MNHEY and SMNVEV (reference sequence). The CDR3 loop is CASSTRLDLSGEQFF. CDR3 bases: TGTGCCAGCAGTACCCGACTAGATCTCTCTGGTGAGCAGTTCTTC.

This clonotype was counted ten times or more. This chain uses TRBV7-2 with TRBJ2-1, with D possibly matching TRBD2 (5 bases). The V gene lost 3 bases and the J gene lost 0 bases, with 18 bases spanning the gap. Germline CDR1 reads SGHTA; CDR2 reads FQGNSA. The CDR3 sequence is 18 residues long. The CDR3 sequence: CASSLSSPPTSSYNEQFF. The CDR3, as DNA: TGTGCCAGCAGCTTGTCTAGTCCCCCAACTAGCTCCTACAATGAGCAGTTCTTC.

This rearrangement joins TRBV4-1 to TRBJ2-3; tentative D call: TRBD2 (6 bases). CDR1 and CDR2 from the germline V gene are MGHRA and YSYEKL. The CDR3 has 17 residues. Trimming stripped 1 base from V and 2 bases from J, with 16 bases between. The CDR3 spells CASSQGSSSETTDTQYF. The CDR3 nucleotides read TGCGCCAGCAGCCAAGGATCGTCTAGCGAGACCACAGATACGCAGTATTTT.